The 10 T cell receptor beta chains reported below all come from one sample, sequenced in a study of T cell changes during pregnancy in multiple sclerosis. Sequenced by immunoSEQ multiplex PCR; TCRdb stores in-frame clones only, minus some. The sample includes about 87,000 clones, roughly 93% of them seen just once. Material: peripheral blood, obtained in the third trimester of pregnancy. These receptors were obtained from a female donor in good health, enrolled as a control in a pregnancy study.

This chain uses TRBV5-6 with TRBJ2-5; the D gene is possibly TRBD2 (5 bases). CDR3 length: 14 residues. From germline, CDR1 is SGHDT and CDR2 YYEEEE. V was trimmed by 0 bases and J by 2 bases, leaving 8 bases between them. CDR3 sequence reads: CASSLVGGQETQYF. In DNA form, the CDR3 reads TGTGCCAGCAGCTTGGTGGGCGGGCAAGAGACCCAGTACTTC.

In DNA form, the CDR3 reads TGTGCCAGCAGCCAAGGGGGACAGGGACCCTACGAGCAGTACTTC. Protein sequence: CASSQGGQGPYEQYF. V is TRBV4-2 and J is TRBJ2-7, with TRBD1 matching 9 bases. The CDR3 consists of 15 residues. Germline V CDR1 and CDR2: LGHNA, YNFKEQ. The V segment lost 1 base and the J segment 2 bases; nucleotides outside the gene matches: 3.

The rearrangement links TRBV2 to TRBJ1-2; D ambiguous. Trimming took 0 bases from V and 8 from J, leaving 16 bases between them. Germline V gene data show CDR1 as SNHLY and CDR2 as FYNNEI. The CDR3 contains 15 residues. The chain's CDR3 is CASSEAGWLLGGYTF. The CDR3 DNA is TGTGCCAGCAGTGAAGCCGGATGGTTGTTGGGCGGCTACACCTTC.

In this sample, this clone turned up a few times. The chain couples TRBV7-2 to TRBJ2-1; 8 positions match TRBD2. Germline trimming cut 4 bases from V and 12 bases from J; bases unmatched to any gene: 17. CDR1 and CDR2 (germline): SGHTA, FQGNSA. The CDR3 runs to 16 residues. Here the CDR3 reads CASSSPPGTRTHGQFF. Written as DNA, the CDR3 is TGTGCCAGCAGCTCCCCTCCCGGGACTAGGACCCATGGGCAGTTCTTC.

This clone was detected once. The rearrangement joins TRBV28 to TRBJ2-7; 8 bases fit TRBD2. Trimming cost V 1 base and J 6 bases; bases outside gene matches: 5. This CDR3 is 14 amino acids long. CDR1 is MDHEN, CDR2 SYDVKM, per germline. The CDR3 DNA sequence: TGTGCCAGCAGTTTATCAGGCGGGAGGCGCGAGCAGTACTTC. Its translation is CASSLSGGRREQYF.

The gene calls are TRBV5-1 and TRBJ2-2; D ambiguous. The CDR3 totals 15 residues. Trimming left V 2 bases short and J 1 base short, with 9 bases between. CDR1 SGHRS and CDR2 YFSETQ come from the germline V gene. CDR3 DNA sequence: TGCGCCAGCAGCTTTGAGCAGCGGAACACCGGGGAGCTGTTTTTT. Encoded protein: CASSFEQRNTGELFF.

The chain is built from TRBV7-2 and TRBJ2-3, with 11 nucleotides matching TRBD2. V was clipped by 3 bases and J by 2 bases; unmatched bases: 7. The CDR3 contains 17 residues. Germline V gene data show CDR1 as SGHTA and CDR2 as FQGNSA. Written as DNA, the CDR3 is TGTGCCAGCAGCTTCCAGGTGGGACTAGCGGCCACAGATACGCAGTATTTT. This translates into CASSFQVGLAATDTQYF.

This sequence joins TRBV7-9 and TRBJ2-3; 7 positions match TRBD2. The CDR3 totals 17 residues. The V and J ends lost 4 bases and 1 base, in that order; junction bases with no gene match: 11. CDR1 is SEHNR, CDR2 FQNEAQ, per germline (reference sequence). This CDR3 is CASSSPQPGGRTDTQYF. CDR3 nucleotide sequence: TGTGCCAGCAGCTCTCCGCAACCGGGAGGTCGCACAGATACGCAGTATTTT.

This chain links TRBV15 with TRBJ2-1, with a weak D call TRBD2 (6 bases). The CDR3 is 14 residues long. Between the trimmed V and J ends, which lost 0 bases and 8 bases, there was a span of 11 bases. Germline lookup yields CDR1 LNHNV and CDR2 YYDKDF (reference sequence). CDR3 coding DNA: TGTGCCACCAGCAGAGATGGACCGGGGGATGAGCAGTTCTTC. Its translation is CATSRDGPGDEQFF.

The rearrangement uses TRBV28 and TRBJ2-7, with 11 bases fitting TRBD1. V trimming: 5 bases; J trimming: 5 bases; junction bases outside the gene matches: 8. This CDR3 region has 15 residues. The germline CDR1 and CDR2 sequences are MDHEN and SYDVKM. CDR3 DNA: TGTGCCAGCAGTACGCTGGGACAGGGGGAAAACGAGCAGTACTTC. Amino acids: CASSTLGQGENEQYF.